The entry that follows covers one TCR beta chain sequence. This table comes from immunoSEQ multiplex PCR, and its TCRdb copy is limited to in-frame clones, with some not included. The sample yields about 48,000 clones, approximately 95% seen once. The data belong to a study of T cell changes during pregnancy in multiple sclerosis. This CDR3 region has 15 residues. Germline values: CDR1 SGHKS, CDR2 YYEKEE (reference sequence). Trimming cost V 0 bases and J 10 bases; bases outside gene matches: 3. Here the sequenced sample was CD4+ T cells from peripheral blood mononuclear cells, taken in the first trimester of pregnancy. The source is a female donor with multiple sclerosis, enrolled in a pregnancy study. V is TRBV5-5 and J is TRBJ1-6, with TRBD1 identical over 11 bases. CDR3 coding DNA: TGTGCCAGCAGCTTGGGCGGGACAGGGGGATCACCCCTCCACTTT. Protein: CASSLGGTGGSPLHF.